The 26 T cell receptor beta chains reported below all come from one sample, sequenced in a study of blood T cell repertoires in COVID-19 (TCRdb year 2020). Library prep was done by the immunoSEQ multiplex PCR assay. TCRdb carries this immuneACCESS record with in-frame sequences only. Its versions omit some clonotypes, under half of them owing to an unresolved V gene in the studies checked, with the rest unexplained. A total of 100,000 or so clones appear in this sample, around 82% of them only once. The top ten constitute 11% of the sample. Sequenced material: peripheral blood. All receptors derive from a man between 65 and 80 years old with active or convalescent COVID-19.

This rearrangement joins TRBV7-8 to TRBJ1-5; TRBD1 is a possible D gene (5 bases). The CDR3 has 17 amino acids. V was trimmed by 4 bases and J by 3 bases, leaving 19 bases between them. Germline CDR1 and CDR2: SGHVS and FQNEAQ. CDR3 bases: TGTGCCAGCAGCTCAGATATTGACAGTTATTCCAATCAGCCCCAGCATTTT. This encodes CASSSDIDSYSNQPQHF.

CDR3 sequence: CASSEVGGARGELFF. CDR3 nucleotide sequence: TGTGCCAGCAGTGAAGTCGGGGGGGCCCGAGGGGAGCTGTTTTTT. The chain links TRBV2 to TRBJ2-2, with 8 bases that match TRBD2. Per the germline V gene, CDR1 is SNHLY and CDR2 is FYNNEI. This CDR3 has 15 residues. V shed 1 base, J shed 8 bases, and the junction held 6 bases outside the gene matches.

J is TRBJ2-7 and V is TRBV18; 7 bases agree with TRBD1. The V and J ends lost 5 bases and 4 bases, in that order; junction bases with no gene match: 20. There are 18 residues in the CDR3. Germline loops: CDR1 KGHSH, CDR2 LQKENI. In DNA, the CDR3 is TGTGCCAGCTCAGGCTCGGGGCGAGGACAGGCTGCTGGGTACGAGCAGTACTTC. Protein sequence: CASSGSGRGQAAGYEQYF.

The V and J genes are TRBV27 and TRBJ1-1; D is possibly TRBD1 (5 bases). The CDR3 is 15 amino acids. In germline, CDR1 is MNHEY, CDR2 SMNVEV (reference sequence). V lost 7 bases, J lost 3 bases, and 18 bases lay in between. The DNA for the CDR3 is TGTGCCAGCAACAGAGAAGGGGCGCGGCACACTGAAGCTTTCTTT. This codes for CASNREGARHTEAFF.

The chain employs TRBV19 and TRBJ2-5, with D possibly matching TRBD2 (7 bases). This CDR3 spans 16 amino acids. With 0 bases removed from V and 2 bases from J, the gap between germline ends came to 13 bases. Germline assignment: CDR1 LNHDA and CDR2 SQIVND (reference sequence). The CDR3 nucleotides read TGTGCCAGTAGTATAGATGGCGGGGGCAAGCAAGAGACCCAGTACTTC. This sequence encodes CASSIDGGGKQETQYF.

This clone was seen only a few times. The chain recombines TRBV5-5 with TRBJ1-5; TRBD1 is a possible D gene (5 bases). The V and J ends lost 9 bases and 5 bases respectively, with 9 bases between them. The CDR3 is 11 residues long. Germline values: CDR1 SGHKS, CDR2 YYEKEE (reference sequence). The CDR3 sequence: CANGGDQPQHF. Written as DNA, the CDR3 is TGTGCCAACGGGGGGGATCAGCCCCAGCATTTT.

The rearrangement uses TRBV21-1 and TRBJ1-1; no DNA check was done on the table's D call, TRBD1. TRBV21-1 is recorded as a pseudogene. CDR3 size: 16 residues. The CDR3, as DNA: TGTGCCAGCAGCTCTCGGACAGGGGGCGAGGTCGCTGAAGCTTTCTTT. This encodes CASSSRTGGEVAEAFF.

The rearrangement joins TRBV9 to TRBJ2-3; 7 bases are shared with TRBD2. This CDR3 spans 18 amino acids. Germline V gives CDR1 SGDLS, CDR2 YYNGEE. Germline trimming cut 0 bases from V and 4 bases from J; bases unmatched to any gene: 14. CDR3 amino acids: CASSVGVAPSGRADTQYF. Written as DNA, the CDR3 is TGTGCCAGCAGCGTAGGAGTGGCCCCTAGCGGCCGAGCAGATACGCAGTATTTT.

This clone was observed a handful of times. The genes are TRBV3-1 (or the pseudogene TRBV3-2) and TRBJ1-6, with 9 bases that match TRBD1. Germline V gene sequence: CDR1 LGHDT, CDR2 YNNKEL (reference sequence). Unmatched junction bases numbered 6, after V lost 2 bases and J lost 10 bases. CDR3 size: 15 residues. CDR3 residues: CASSQLGTGPSPLHF. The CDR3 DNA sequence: TGTGCCAGCAGCCAACTAGGGACAGGGCCCTCACCCCTCCACTTT.

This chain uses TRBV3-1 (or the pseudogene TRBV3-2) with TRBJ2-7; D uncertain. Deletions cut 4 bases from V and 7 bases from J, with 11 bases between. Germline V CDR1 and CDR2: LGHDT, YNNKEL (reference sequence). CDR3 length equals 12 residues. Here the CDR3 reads CASSLGPREQYF. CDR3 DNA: TGTGCCAGCAGCCTTGGGCCTCGAGAGCAGTACTTC.

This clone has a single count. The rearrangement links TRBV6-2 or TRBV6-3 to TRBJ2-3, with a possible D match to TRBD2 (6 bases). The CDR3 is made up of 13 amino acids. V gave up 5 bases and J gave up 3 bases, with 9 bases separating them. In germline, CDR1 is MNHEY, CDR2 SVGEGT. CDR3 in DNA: TGTGCCAGCAGTAGACTAGTAACAGATACGCAGTATTTT. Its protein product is CASSRLVTDTQYF.

The CDR3 is CASSSGTGEEKLFF. CDR3 DNA sequence: TGCGCCAGCAGCTCCGGGACGGGAGAAGAAAAACTGTTTTTT. V usage is TRBV5-1 and J usage is TRBJ1-4; perhaps TRBD1 as D (5 bases). Trimming took off 3 bases at V and 8 bases at J, with 14 bases between the two ends. The CDR3 is 14 amino acids. The germline V gene encodes CDR1 SGHRS and CDR2 YFSETQ.

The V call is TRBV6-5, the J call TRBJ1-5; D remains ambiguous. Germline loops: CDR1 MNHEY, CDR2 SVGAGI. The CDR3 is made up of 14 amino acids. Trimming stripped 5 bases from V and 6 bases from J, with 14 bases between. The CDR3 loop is CASSTRTAGQPQHF. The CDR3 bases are TGTGCCAGCAGTACGAGGACGGCGGGTCAGCCCCAGCATTTT.

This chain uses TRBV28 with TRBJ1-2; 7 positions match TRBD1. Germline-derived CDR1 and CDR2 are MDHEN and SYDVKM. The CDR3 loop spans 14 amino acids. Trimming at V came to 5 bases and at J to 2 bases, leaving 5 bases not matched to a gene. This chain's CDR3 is CASSPQQGNYGYTF. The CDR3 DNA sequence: TGTGCCAGCAGTCCCCAACAGGGGAACTATGGCTACACCTTC.

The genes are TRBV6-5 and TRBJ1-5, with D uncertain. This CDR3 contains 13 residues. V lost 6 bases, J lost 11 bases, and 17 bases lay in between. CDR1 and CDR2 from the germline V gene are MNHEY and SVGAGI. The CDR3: CASRLRETSAQHF. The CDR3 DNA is TGTGCCAGCAGACTCCGGGAGACCTCCGCCCAGCATTTT.

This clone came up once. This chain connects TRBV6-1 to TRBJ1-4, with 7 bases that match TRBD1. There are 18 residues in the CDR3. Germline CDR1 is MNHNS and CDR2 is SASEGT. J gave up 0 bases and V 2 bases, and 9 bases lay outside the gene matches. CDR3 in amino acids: CASSERGTEVATNEKLFF. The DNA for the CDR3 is TGTGCCAGCAGTGAAAGGGGGACAGAAGTTGCAACTAATGAAAAACTGTTTTTT.

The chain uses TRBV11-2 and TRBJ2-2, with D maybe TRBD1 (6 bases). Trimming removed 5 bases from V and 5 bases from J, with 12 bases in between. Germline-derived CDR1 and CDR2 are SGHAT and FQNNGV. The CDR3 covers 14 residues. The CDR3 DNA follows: TGTGCCAGCAGCGTACAGGGTTCGACCGGGGAGCTGTTTTTT. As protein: CASSVQGSTGELFF.

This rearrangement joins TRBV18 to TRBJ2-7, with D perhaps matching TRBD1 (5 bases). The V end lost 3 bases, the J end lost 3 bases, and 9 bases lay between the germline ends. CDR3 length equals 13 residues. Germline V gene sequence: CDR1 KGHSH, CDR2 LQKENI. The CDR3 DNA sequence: TGTGCCAGCTCACCCGTCCAGGGCTACGAGCAGTACTTC. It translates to CASSPVQGYEQYF.

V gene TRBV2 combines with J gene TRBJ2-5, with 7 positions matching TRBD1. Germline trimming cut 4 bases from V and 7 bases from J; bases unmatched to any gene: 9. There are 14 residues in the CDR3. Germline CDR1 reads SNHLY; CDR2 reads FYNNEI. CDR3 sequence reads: CASSGDRAPATQYF. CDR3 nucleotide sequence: TGTGCCAGCAGTGGTGACAGGGCACCGGCGACCCAGTACTTC.

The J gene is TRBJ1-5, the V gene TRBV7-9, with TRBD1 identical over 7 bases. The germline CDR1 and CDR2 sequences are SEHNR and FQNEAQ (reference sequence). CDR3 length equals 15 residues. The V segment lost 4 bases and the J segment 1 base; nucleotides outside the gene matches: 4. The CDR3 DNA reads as TGTGCCAGCAGCTCGGGACAGCCGAGCAATCAGCCCCAGCATTTT. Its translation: CASSSGQPSNQPQHF.

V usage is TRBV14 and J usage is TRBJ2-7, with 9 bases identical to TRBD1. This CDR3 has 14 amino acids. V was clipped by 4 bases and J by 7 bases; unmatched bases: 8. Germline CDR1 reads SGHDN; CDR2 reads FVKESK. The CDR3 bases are TGTGCCAGCAGCCTGGACAGGGGAATGGGGGAGCAGTACTTC. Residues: CASSLDRGMGEQYF.

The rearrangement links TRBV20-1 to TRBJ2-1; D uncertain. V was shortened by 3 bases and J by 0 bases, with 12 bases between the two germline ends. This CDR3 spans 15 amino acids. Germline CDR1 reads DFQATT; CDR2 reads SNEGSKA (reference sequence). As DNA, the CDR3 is TGCAGTGCTAGTTTCATCGGGTACTCCTACAATGAGCAGTTCTTC. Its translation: CSASFIGYSYNEQFF.

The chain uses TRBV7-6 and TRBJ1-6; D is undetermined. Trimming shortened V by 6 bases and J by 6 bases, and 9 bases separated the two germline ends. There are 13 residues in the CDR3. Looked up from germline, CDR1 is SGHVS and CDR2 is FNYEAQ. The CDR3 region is CASSIHSNSPLHF. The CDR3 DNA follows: TGTGCCAGCAGTATTCATAGTAATTCACCCCTCCACTTT.

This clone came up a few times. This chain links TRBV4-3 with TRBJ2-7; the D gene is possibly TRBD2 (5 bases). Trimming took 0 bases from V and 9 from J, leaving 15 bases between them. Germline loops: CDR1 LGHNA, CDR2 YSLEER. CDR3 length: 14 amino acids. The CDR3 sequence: CASSQDGRGGGQYF. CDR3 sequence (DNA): TGCGCCAGCAGCCAAGATGGTCGGGGTGGCGGGCAGTACTTC.

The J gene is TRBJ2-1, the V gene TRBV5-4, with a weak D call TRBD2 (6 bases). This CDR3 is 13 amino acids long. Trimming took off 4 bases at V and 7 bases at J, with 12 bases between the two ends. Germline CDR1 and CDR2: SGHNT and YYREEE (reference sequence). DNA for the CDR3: TGTGCCAGCAGCCCCGGGACTGGGAATGAGCAGTTCTTC. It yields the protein CASSPGTGNEQFF.

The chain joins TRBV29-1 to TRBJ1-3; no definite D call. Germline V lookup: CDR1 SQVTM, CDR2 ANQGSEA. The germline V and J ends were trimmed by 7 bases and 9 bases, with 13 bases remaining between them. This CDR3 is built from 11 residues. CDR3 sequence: CSADYLGTIYF. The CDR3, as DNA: TGCAGCGCCGACTACCTTGGCACCATATATTTT.